This is a list of T cell receptor beta chains from one sample in a study of blood T cell repertoires in COVID-19. Assay: immunoSEQ multiplex PCR; the TCRdb copy retains only in-frame clones and omits some. The sample has about 64,000 clones, 86% seen once; the top ten hold 1.2%. Sample: peripheral blood. The receptors were sampled from a man aged 35 to 55 with acute or convalescent COVID-19. Each CDR3 is given with its conserved first and last residue. The order of the fields is clone size, J gene, V gene, CDR3 protein. The size field is filled for only some rows; it gives once, few, many or a size class.

. TRBJ1-6 TRBV2 CASSGQGDYSPLHF
. TRBJ2-2 TRBV7-9 CASSNDRGSNTGELFF
. TRBJ2-5 TRBV11-2 CASSPLGGWETQYF
. TRBJ1-2 TRBV9 CASSVEETGGGYTF
. TRBJ1-2 TRBV10-1 CASSEVGINYGYTF
. TRBJ1-1 TRBV5-5 CASSLEGFSEAFF
few TRBJ1-2 TRBV5-6 CASSSLGSSNYGYTF
. TRBJ1-2 TRBV15 CATSRDLTGYGYTF
. TRBJ2-7 TRBV10-1 CASSLDEGSYEQYF
. TRBJ1-1 TRBV18 CASSLSRTGEATEAFF
. TRBJ2-2 TRBV14 CASSPPGGSTGELFF
. TRBJ1-1 TRBV7-6 CASARGRGMNTEAFF
. TRBJ1-1 TRBV2 CASSLKVNTEAFF
. TRBJ2-5 TRBV7-2 CASSPIAAGRETQYF
. TRBJ1-6 TRBV2 CASSVQGAGNSPLHF
. TRBJ1-1 TRBV29-1 CSASAGEAFF
medium-sized TRBJ2-2 TRBV6-4 CASSTGSNTGELFF
. TRBJ1-2 TRBV7-2 CASRDTGGAGYTF
. TRBJ1-5 TRBV30 CAWSPGTGLSNQPQHF
. TRBJ1-1 TRBV9 CASSVGDGGTEAFF
. TRBJ1-1 TRBV5-6 CASSSRVTGGAFF
. TRBJ1-2 TRBV4-1 CASSQDATAGNYGYTF
. TRBJ2-6 TRBV25-1 CASRRDRGLAGANVLTF
. TRBJ1-2 TRBV7-3 CASSPDRGRGYTF
. TRBJ1-5 TRBV19 CASTIGRLNQPQHF
. TRBJ1-5 TRBV3-1/TRBV3-2 CASSQGQGNIIHF
once TRBJ1-5 TRBV5-8 CASSRPPVGAAGQPQHF
. TRBJ2-7 TRBV12-3/TRBV12-4 CASKRTALDEQYF
. TRBJ2-7 TRBV27 CASSSLAGGLEQYF
. TRBJ2-3 TRBV24-1 CATSDLRGSTDTQYF
. TRBJ2-7 TRBV3-1/TRBV3-2 CASGRRGATNEQYF
. TRBJ1-1 TRBV15 CATSRSPGDTTEAFF
. TRBJ1-1 TRBV2 CASSSTGQRGTEAFF
. TRBJ2-1 TRBV7-3 CASSLAGGSWDEQFF
. TRBJ2-7 TRBV2 CASSETDWWAGGQSSYEQYF
. TRBJ1-1 TRBV28 CASSFSGGGFAEAFF
. TRBJ1-5 TRBV7-8 CASSALGTGNQPQHF
once TRBJ2-5 TRBV5-1 CASSLSGGLYQETQYF
few TRBJ2-5 TRBV7-9 CASSTSGGAGETQYF
. TRBJ2-7 TRBV6-4 CASSVYSRFYEQYF
few TRBJ2-2 TRBV5-1 CASSAGGTANTGELFF
. TRBJ1-1 TRBV5-4 CASSRQQANTEAFF
once TRBJ1-2 TRBV28 CASTYPTGGSYGYTF
. TRBJ1-4 TRBV5-4 CASSGRAQGELFF
. TRBJ1-1 TRBV6-5 CASNKNRVGVTEAFF
. TRBJ1-1 TRBV5-4 CASTPKRQGGTEAFF
. TRBJ2-5 TRBV4-1 CASSQVPPQRRQETQYF
. TRBJ2-2 TRBV7-3 CASSLRPSGGFLGGTGELFF
. TRBJ2-7 TRBV3-1/TRBV3-2 CASSQVSGNEQYF
. TRBJ2-2 TRBV6-6 CASSYLRDLGTGELFF
. TRBJ1-1 TRBV24-1 CATMASQGLNTEAFF
. TRBJ1-2 TRBV5-1 CASSSAGVPNYGYTF
. TRBJ2-4 TRBV6-5 CASKGLKLNIQYF